This T cell receptor (beta chain) was sequenced during a study of tumor and adjacent non-tumor tissue in lung cancer. Notes on the study in general: Compared with tumor, normal lung showed significantly lower TCR diversity. Tumor TCR diversity, when higher, was linked to shorter survival. Top 100 clones took a larger repertoire share in normal lung.

Turning to this clonotype: The target antigen is unknown.

The library came from three nested PCR rounds adapted from ARM-PCR protocols. TCRdb called the multiplex PCR reads again in MiXCR, with one record for every CDR3 protein. Of tens of thousands of distinct CDR3 sequences in the sample, 60% were seen once. Germline V gives CDR1 LNHNV, CDR2 YYDKDF (reference sequence). There are 12 residues in the CDR3. The V end lost 5 bases, the J end lost 6 bases, and 9 bases lay between the germline ends. The template was RNA from unsorted bulk tissue. The chain employs TRBV15 and TRBJ2-3; D is possibly TRBD1 (5 bases). Sequencing was performed on lung tumor tissue. The TCR originated in a man in his forties or fifties with non-small cell lung cancer. CDR3 sequence: CATSHPGDTQYF. In DNA, the CDR3 is TGTGCCACCAGCCACCCAGGGGATACGCAGTATTTT. The full variable domain, its missing parts supplied by reference TRBV15 and TRBJ2-3, is DAMVIQNPRYQVTQFGKPVTLSCSQTLNHNVMYWYQQKSSQAPKLLFHYYDKDFNNEADTPDNFQSRRPNTSFCFLDIRSPGLGDTAMYLCATSHPGDTQYFGPGTRLTVL.